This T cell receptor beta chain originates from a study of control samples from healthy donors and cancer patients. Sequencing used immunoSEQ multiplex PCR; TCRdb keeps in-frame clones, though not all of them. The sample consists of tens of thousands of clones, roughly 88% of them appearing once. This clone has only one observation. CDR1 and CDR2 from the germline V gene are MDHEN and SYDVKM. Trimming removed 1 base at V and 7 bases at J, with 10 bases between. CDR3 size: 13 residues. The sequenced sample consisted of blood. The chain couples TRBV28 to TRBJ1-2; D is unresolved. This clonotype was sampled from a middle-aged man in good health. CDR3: CASSLSSVPGYTF. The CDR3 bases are TGTGCCAGCAGTTTATCAAGCGTTCCTGGCTACACCTTC.